This TCR beta chain comes out of a study of blood T cell repertoires in COVID-19. This clone has only a few counts. Profiling relied on immunoSEQ multiplex PCR, and the TCRdb table lists in-frame clones only, not all of them. The table includes around 250,000 clones, 80% to 90% detected once. Germline CDR1 LNHDA, CDR2 SQIVND (reference sequence). V dropped 5 bases and J dropped 3 bases, with 20 bases sitting between them. The CDR3 length is 17 residues. The sequence derives from a woman aged 70-85 years with COVID-19, enrolled during active disease. Sequencing was done on a sample of peripheral blood. The J gene is TRBJ1-3, the V gene TRBV19, with a possible D match to TRBD1 (5 bases). The CDR3 here is CASSLSVAGTYGNTIYF. Here the CDR3 DNA reads TGTGCCAGTAGTCTCTCCGTTGCGGGGACCTATGGAAACACCATATATTTT.